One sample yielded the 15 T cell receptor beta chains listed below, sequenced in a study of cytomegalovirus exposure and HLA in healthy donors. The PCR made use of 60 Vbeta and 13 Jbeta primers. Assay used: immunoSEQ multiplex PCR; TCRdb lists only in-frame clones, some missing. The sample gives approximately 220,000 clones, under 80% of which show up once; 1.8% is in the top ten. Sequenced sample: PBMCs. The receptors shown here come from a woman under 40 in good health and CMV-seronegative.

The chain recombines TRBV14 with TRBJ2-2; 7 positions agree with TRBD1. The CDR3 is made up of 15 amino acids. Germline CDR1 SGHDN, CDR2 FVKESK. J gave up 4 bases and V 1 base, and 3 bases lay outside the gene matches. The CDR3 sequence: CASSQGQGRTGELFF. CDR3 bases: TGTGCCAGCAGCCAAGGACAGGGCCGCACCGGGGAGCTGTTTTTT.

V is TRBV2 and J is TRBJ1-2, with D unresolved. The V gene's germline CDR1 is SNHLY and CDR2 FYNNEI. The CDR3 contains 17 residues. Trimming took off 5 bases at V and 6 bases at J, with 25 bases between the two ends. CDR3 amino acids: CASSSLRPGLAGDGYTF. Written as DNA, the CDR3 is TGTGCCAGCAGTTCCCTCCGACCGGGCCTGGCGGGTGATGGCTACACCTTC.

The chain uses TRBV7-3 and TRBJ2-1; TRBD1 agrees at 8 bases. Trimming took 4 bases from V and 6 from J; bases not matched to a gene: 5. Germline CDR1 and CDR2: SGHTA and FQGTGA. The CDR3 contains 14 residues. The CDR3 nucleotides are TGTGCCAGCAGCTCCGAGACAGGGGCCAATGAGCAGTTCTTC. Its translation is CASSSETGANEQFF.

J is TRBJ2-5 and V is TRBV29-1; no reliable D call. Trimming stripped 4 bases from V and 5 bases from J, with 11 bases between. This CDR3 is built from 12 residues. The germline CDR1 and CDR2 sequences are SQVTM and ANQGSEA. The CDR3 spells CSVGADGETQYF. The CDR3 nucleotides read TGCAGCGTTGGGGCCGACGGCGAGACCCAGTACTTC. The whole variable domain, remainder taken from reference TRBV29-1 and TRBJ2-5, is SAVISQKPSRDICQRGTSLTIQCQVDSQVTMMFWYRQQPGQSLTLIATANQGSEATYESGFVIDKFPISRPNLTFSTLTVSNMSPEDSSIYLCSVGADGETQYFGPGTRLLVL.

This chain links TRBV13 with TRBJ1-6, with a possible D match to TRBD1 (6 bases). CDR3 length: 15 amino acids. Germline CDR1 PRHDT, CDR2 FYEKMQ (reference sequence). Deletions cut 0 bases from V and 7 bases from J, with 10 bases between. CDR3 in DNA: TGTGCCAGCAGCTTAGGTGGCAGGGGAAATTCACCCCTCCACTTT. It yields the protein CASSLGGRGNSPLHF.

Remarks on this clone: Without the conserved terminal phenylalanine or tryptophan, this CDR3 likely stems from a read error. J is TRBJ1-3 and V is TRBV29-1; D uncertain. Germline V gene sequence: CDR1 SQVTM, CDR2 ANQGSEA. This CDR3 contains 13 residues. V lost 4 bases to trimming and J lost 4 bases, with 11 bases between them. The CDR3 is CSVGSGYGNTIYL. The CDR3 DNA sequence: TGCAGCGTTGGGTCGGGGTACGGAAACACCATATATTTG.

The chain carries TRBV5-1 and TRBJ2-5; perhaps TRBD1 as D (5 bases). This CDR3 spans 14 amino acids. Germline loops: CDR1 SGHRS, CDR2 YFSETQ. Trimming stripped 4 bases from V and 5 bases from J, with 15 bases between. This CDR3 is CASSKGSDSETQYF. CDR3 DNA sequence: TGCGCCAGCAGCAAGGGCAGCGACAGTGAGACCCAGTACTTC.

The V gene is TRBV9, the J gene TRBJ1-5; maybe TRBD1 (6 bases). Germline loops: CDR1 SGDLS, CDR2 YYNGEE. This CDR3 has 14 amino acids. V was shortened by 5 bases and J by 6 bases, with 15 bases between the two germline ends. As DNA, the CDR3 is TGTGCCAGCAGAGCAAGCCTAGGGGGTCAGCCCCAGCATTTT. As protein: CASRASLGGQPQHF.

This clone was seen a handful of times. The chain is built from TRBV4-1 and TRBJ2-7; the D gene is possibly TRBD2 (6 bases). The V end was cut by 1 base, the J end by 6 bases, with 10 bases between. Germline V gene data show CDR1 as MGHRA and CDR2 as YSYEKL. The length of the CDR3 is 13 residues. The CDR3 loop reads CASSQVGRSEQYF. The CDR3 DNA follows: TGCGCCAGCAGCCAAGTAGGGAGGAGCGAGCAGTACTTC.

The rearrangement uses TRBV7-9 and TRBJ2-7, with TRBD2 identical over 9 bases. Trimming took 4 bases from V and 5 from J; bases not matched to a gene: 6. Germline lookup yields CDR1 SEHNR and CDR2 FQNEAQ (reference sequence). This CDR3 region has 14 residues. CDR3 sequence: CASSSSGRINEQYF. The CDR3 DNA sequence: TGTGCCAGCAGCTCGAGCGGGAGGATAAACGAGCAGTACTTC.

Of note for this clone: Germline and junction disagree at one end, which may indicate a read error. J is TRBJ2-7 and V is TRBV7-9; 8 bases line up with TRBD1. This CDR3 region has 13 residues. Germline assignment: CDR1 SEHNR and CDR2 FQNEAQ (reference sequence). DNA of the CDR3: TGTTCCAGCAGCTCCAGGGGGCCCTACGAGCAGTACTTC. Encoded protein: CSSSSRGPYEQYF.

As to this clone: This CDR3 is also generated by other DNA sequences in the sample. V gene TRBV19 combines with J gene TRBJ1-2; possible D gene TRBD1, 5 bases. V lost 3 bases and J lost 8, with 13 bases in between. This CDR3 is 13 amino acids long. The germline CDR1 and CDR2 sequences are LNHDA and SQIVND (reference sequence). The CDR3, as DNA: TGTGCCAGTAGTATTCCGGGGGTCTACGGCTACACCTTC. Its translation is CASSIPGVYGYTF.

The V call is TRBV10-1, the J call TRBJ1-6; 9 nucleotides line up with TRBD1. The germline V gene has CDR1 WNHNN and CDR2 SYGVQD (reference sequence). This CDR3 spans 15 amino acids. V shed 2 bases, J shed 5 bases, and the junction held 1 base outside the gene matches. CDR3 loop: CASSEGTGNNSPLHF. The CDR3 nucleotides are TGCGCCAGCAGTGAGGGGACAGGGAATAATTCACCCCTCCACTTT.

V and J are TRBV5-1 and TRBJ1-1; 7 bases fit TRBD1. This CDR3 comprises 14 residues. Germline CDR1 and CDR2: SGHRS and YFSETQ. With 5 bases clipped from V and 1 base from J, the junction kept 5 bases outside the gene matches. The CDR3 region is CASRTGVGNTEAFF. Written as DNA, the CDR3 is TGCGCCAGCAGAACAGGGGTGGGGAACACTGAAGCTTTCTTT.

This CDR3 is CASSPLAGQGARGYTF. The CDR3 DNA reads TGCGCCAGCAGCCCGCTCGCCGGCCAGGGGGCTAGGGGCTACACCTTC. The rearrangement links TRBV4-1 to TRBJ1-2, with 8 bases lining up with TRBD1. Germline V lookup: CDR1 MGHRA, CDR2 YSYEKL. The CDR3 is made up of 16 amino acids. Losses at the gene ends were 4 bases for V and 8 bases for J; bases not matched to a gene: 15.